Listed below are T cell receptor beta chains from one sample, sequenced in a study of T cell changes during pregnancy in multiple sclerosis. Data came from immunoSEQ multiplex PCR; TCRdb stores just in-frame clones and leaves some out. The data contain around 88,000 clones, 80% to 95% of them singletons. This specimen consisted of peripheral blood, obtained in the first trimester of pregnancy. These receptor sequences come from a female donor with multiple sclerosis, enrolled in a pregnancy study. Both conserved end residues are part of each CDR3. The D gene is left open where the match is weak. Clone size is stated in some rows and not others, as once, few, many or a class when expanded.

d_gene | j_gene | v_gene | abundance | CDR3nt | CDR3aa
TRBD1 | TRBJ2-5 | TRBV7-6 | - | TGTGCCAGCAGCGCAAACGGACAGGCCAAAGAGACCCAGTACTTC | CASSANGQAKETQYF
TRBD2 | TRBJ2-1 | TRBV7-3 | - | TGTGCCAGCAGCTTCGGACTAGCGGTATACAATGAGCAGTTCTTC | CASSFGLAVYNEQFF
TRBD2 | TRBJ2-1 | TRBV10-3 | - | TGTGCCATCAGCCCCGTAGAGGGGCGGGGGGTTGTTGAGCAGTTCTTC | CAISPVEGRGVVEQFF
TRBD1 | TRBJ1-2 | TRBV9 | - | TGTGCCAGCAGTGGGGACAGGAGGAACTATGGCTACACCTTC | CASSGDRRNYGYTF
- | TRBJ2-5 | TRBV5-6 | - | TGTGCCAGCAGCTTAGAGGCAGAGACCCAGTACTTC | CASSLEAETQYF
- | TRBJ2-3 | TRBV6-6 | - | TGTGCCAGCACCGAAACCGGACTAAGCACAGATACGCAGTATTTT | CASTETGLSTDTQYF
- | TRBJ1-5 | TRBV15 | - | TGTGCCACCAGCAGGGAGAACTTTAGTCTCTTAACTCAATATAGCAATCAGCCCCAGCATTTT | CATSRENFSLLTQYSNQPQHF
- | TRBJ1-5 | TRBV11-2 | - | TGTGCCAGCAGCTTAGATTACAATCAGCCCCAGCATTTT | CASSLDYNQPQHF
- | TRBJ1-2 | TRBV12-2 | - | TGTGCAAGTCGCCCCAGGGCCTCCGCGGGGACGGACTATGGCTACACCTTC | CASRPRASAGTDYGYTF
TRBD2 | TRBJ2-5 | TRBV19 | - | TGTGCCAGTAGTTTGAAGCGGGAGAGGAGCCCCCAGTACTTC | CASSLKRERSPQYF
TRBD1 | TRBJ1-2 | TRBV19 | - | TGTGCCAGTAGTATCAGGGTAGGACAGGGCATCTATGGCTACACCTTC | CASSIRVGQGIYGYTF
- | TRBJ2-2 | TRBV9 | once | TGTGCCAGCAGCGTAGGGAGTTACATGCCGGAGCTGTTTTTT | CASSVGSYMPELFF
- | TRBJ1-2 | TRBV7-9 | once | TGTGCCAGCAGCTTTGACATCGGCTATGGCTACACCTTC | CASSFDIGYGYTF
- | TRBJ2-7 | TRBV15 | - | TGTGCCACCAGCAGATCAGAATACGAGCAGTACTTC | CATSRSEYEQYF
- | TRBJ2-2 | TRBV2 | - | TGTGCCAGCAGTCCCAGGACTGGGGTTGTCGGGGAGCTGTTTTTT | CASSPRTGVVGELFF
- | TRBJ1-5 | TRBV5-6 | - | TGTGCCAGCAGCCGCACAGGAGCTGGAAGCAATCAGCCCCAGCATTTT | CASSRTGAGSNQPQHF
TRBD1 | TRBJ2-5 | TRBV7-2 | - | TGTGCCAGCAGCTTCCCGGGACAGGGTCCCGAGGCCCAGTACTTC | CASSFPGQGPEAQYF
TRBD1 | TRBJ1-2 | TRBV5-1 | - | TGCGCCAGCAGCCTGGACAGGAGCAACTATGGCTACACCTTC | CASSLDRSNYGYTF
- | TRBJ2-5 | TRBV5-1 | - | TGCGCCAGCAGCCCAGGGGGCTTTTCGGGAGGTTGGGAGACCCAGTACTTC | CASSPGGFSGGWETQYF
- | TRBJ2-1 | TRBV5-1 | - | TGCGCCAGCAGCCAGACTAGTCAACGCTACAATGAGCAGTTCTTC | CASSQTSQRYNEQFF
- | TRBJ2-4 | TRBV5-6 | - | TGTGCCAGCAGCTTGGGATCTGGGTTTGACGGAGTAAAAAACATTCAGTACTTC | CASSLGSGFDGVKNIQYF
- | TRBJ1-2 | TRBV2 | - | TGTGCCAGCAGTCTGAAGCCCGACTATGGCTACACCTTC | CASSLKPDYGYTF
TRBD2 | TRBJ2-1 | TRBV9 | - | TGTGCCAGCAGCGGACATTCGGGGCGGGGGAGTGTCGGTGAGCAGTTCTTC | CASSGHSGRGSVGEQFF
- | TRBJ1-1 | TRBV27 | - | TGTGCCAGCAGTCCGTTTGGACAGATCATGAACACTGAAGCTTTCTTT | CASSPFGQIMNTEAFF
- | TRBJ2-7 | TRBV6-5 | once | TGTGCCAGCAGTTACACACCCAGGGCAGGCGAGCAGTACTTC | CASSYTPRAGEQYF
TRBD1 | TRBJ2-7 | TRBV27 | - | TGTGCCAGCCAGGGGGCGAAGTACGAGCAGTACTTC | CASQGAKYEQYF
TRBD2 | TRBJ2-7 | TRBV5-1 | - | TGCGCCAGCAGCTCCGCAAAACTAGCGGGAGGCCCTTACGAGCAGTACTTC | CASSSAKLAGGPYEQYF
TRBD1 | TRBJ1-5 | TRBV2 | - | TGTGCCAGCAGTGCAGGGGGCAGGGTGGGGAATCAGCCCCAGCATTTT | CASSAGGRVGNQPQHF
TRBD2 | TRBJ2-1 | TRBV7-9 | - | TGTGCCAGCAGCTTAGCGGAGACTAGCTATACTGAGCAGTTCTTC | CASSLAETSYTEQFF
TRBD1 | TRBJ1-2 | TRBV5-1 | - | TGCGCCAGCAGCACCGCCGGGACAGGGAACTATGGCTACACCTTC | CASSTAGTGNYGYTF
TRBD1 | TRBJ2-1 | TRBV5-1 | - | TGCGCCAGCACCACGACAGGGGCTAACAATGAGCAGTTCTTC | CASTTTGANNEQFF
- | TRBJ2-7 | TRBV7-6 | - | TGTGCCAGCAGCTTATCATCCAGGGTCCAGGGCGGCGAGCAGTACTTC | CASSLSSRVQGGEQYF
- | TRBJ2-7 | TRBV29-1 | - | TGCAGCGCCGTCCAGGGTAGAGAGCAGTACTTC | CSAVQGREQYF
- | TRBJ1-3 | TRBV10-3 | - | TGTGCCATCAGTGAGTCAATAAATCCGGTAGGAAACACCATATATTTT | CAISESINPVGNTIYF
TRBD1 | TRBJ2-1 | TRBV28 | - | TGTGCCAGCAGTTCCTCCGGGACAGGGTGGCCTGAGCAGTTCTTC | CASSSSGTGWPEQFF
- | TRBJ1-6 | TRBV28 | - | TGTGCCAGCAGTGACAACAGGGCGTACCCTTCACCCCTCCACTTT | CASSDNRAYPSPLHF
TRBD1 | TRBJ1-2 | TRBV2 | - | TGTGCCACCGGGACAGGGCCTAACTATGGCTACACCTTC | CATGTGPNYGYTF
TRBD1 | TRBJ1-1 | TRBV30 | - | TGTGCCTGGACCAAGGACAGGGGGCCTGAAGCTTTCTTT | CAWTKDRGPEAFF
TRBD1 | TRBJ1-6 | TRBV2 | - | TGTGCCAGCTCCGCCGAACAGGGGGTTATCTCACCCCTCCACTTT | CASSAEQGVISPLHF
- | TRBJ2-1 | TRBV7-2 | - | TGTGCCAGCAGCTGGATTACGGGACTCCCCGGAGGTGAGCAGTTCTTC | CASSWITGLPGGEQFF
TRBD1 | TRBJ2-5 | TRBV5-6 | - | TGTGCCAGCAGCCCCGGACAGGCGGCAGGTGGGGAGACCCAGTACTTC | CASSPGQAAGGETQYF
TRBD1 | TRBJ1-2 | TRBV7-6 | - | TGTGCCAGCAGCTTCGGGACAGGGAGTACCGGCTACACCTTC | CASSFGTGSTGYTF
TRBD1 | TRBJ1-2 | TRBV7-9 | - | TGTGCCAGCAGCTTGGGGCAGGGGGAGAACTATGGCTACACCTTC | CASSLGQGENYGYTF